Listed here is a single T cell receptor (beta chain). Sample-barcoded 5' priming and a J-beta primer mix drove a second PCR of roughly 6 to 12 cycles. MiXCR, run by TCRdb on the 5' RACE reads, gives a single entry per CDR3 protein. The sample holds about a million distinct CDR3 sequences, roughly 51% seen once. The source of the sample is a study of blood T cells in healthy people across ages. Whole-study context: The capture of about one barcoded beta molecule per two T cells was achieved by template switching.

Germline CDR1 is SGDLS and CDR2 is YYNGEE. This CDR3 has 15 residues. V lost 5 bases to trimming and J lost 5 bases, with 19 bases between them. Sequenced: blood. The sequence derives from a woman aged 60-75 years in good health. The chain combines TRBV9 with TRBJ2-5, with D perhaps TRBD2 (6 bases). The CDR3 region is CASSIGTARGETQYF. The CDR3 DNA follows: TGTGCCAGCAGTATCGGGACCGCCCGGGGGGAGACCCAGTACTTC.